A selection of T cell receptor beta chains follows, all from one sample in a study of T cell responses to AZD1222 COVID-19 vaccine. Clones were read by immunoSEQ multiplex PCR, and TCRdb kept only the in-frame ones, dropping some. The table has 85,000 to 100,000 clones, approximately 83% seen once; the top ten hold roughly 6.3%. The material was peripheral blood, obtained on day 0 of AZD1222 vaccination. The receptor source for this set is an adult in good health. CDR3s include the opening cysteine and the closing phenylalanine or tryptophan. The D gene is left open where the match is weak. A clone size is listed for some rows: how often the clone was seen (once, few, many), or a class if it is expanded.

v_gene,d_gene,abundance,j_gene,CDR3aa,CDR3nt
TRBV19,.,.,TRBJ1-5,CASQDTNQPQHF,TGTGCCAGTCAAGACACCAATCAGCCCCAGCATTTT
TRBV12-5,.,once,TRBJ2-1,CASGLGQAVYNEQFF,TGTGCTAGTGGTTTGGGACAGGCAGTATACAATGAGCAGTTCTTC
TRBV5-4,.,.,TRBJ1-3,CASSLGGVSGNTIYF,TGTGCCAGCAGCTTGGGTGGAGTCTCTGGAAACACCATATATTTT
TRBV2,TRBD1,.,TRBJ1-2,CASLVNRGPYGYTF,TGTGCCAGCCTCGTAAACAGGGGGCCTTATGGCTACACCTTC
TRBV3-1/TRBV3-2,.,.,TRBJ2-7,CASSQGREQYF,TGTGCCAGCAGCCAAGGGCGCGAGCAGTACTTC
TRBV3-1/TRBV3-2,.,.,TRBJ1-5,CASSQDRGGQPQHF,TGTGCCAGCAGCCAAGACAGGGGCGGTCAGCCCCAGCATTTT
TRBV7-8,.,.,TRBJ1-2,CASSPLRDKYGYTF,TGTGCCAGCAGCCCTCTTCGGGACAAGTATGGCTACACCTTC
TRBV6-2/TRBV6-3,.,.,TRBJ2-5,CASSTPRQGQETQYF,TGTGCCAGCAGTACACCCCGGCAGGGGCAAGAGACCCAGTACTTC
TRBV5-4,.,.,TRBJ2-7,CASSRATTYEQYF,TGTGCCAGCTCCCGTGCGACCACCTACGAGCAGTACTTC
TRBV30,.,.,TRBJ1-6,CAWSWAGTNSPLHF,TGTGCCTGGAGCTGGGCAGGGACGAATTCACCCCTCCACTTT
TRBV29-1,TRBD2,.,TRBJ2-7,CSVGGSYEQYF,TGCAGCGTTGGCGGGAGTTACGAGCAGTACTTC
TRBV5-5,.,.,TRBJ2-7,CASSLAQVLTYEQYF,TGTGCCAGCAGCTTGGCTCAGGTCCTGACCTACGAGCAGTACTTC
TRBV2,.,.,TRBJ2-7,CASSQWGKGSYEQYF,TGTGCCAGCAGCCAGTGGGGGAAGGGGTCCTACGAGCAGTACTTC
TRBV10-3,TRBD1,.,TRBJ1-6,CAITEGQNSPLHF,TGTGCCATCACCGAGGGACAGAATTCACCCCTCCACTTT
TRBV19,TRBD2,.,TRBJ2-1,CASSYELAGGSNEQFF,TGTGCCAGTAGTTACGAACTAGCGGGAGGTAGCAATGAGCAGTTCTTC
TRBV6-1,TRBD1,few,TRBJ1-2,CASSEVTGPLYGYTF,TGTGCCAGCAGTGAAGTGACAGGGCCCCTCTATGGCTACACCTTC
TRBV2,.,.,TRBJ2-7,CASSDNYEQYF,TGTGCCAGCAGTGATAACTACGAGCAGTACTTC
TRBV23-1,TRBD1,.,TRBJ2-7,CASRDRAWSSYEQYF,TGCGCCAGCAGAGACAGGGCTTGGAGCTCCTACGAGCAGTACTTC
TRBV12-3/TRBV12-4,.,once,TRBJ1-1,CASSLGTHTEAFF,TGTGCCAGCAGTTTAGGGACACACACTGAAGCTTTCTTT
TRBV14,.,.,TRBJ2-6,CASSQHHSGANVLTF,TGTGCCAGCAGCCAACACCACTCTGGGGCCAACGTCCTGACTTTC
TRBV27,.,.,TRBJ2-7,CASSPWGQDAEQYF,TGTGCCAGCAGTCCCTGGGGGCAGGACGCAGAGCAGTACTTC
TRBV6-5,.,.,TRBJ1-4,CASSYGNTATNEKLFF,TGTGCCAGCAGTTACGGAAACACCGCAACTAATGAAAAACTGTTTTTT
TRBV15,.,once,TRBJ2-7,CATSSYSTSYEQYF,TGTGCCACCAGCAGTTACAGTACTAGCTACGAGCAGTACTTC
TRBV18,.,.,TRBJ2-3,CASSLGAGYNTQYF,TGTGCCAGCTCACTTGGCGCGGGGTATAATACGCAGTATTTT
TRBV29-1,TRBD2,.,TRBJ2-5,CSVGLAGGQETQYF,TGCAGCGTTGGGCTAGCGGGGGGTCAAGAGACCCAGTACTTC
TRBV3-1/TRBV3-2,TRBD1,.,TRBJ2-5,CASSSDRGGTQYF,TGTGCCAGCAGCTCGGACAGGGGAGGGACCCAGTACTTC
TRBV6-5,.,.,TRBJ1-5,CASSPDSGQPQHF,TGTGCCAGCAGCCCGGACTCGGGCCAGCCCCAGCATTTT
TRBV29-1,TRBD1,.,TRBJ1-5,CSRGTAIIGGNQPQHF,TGCAGCCGCGGGACAGCGATAATCGGCGGCAATCAGCCCCAGCATTTT
TRBV5-4,.,.,TRBJ2-3,CASSLVGAGDTQYF,TGTGCCAGCAGCTTGGTGGGGGCGGGAGATACGCAGTATTTT
TRBV3-1/TRBV3-2,.,few,TRBJ1-3,CASSQGSGNTIYF,TGTGCCAGCAGCCAAGGGTCTGGAAACACCATATATTTT
TRBV7-9,TRBD2,.,TRBJ2-1,CASSFSGLELALTNEQFF,TGTGCCAGCAGCTTTTCTGGCTTAGAACTAGCGCTGACTAATGAGCAGTTCTTC
TRBV5-8,.,few,TRBJ2-7,CASSFGDRYEQYF,TGTGCCAGCAGCTTTGGTGACAGGTACGAGCAGTACTTC
TRBV11-2,.,.,TRBJ2-7,CASSLDRAGSYEQYF,TGTGCCAGCAGCTTAGACAGGGCAGGATCCTACGAGCAGTACTTC
TRBV2,.,.,TRBJ1-5,CASSEERTGNQPQHF,TGTGCCAGCAGTGAAGAACGGACAGGCAATCAGCCCCAGCATTTT